Below are 22 T cell receptor beta chains sequenced from a single sample in a study of long-term antiretroviral therapy in people with HIV. Survey-level resolution applied to immunoSEQ assay v3.0. Some clones are missing from TCRdb's copy, which holds only in-frame ones; the method was immunoSEQ multiplex PCR. Of tens of thousands of clones listed, about 86% are singletons. The sample in question was unsorted PBMCs, obtained 1.2 years after starting antiretroviral therapy. Receptor source: a woman aged 45-59 years with HIV.

This chain links TRBV28 with TRBJ1-2; the D is unclear. CDR1 is MDHEN and CDR2 is SYDVKM in the germline V gene. V was trimmed by 4 bases and J by 0 bases, leaving 0 bases between them. The CDR3 extends over 11 amino acids. This chain's CDR3 is CASSSNYGYTF. The CDR3 bases are TGTGCCAGCAGTTCTAACTATGGCTACACCTTC.

The chain has TRBV5-1 and TRBJ2-1, with a possible D match to TRBD1 (6 bases). V shed 0 bases and J shed 4 bases, with 14 bases lying between them. This CDR3 spans 16 amino acids. The germline CDR1 and CDR2 sequences are SGHRS and YFSETQ. Written as DNA, the CDR3 is TGCGCCAGCAGCTTGGCCGGGCAGGGGAAGTACAATGAGCAGTTCTTC. It specifies CASSLAGQGKYNEQFF.

The V call is TRBV7-3, the J call TRBJ1-1; maybe TRBD1 (6 bases). This CDR3 comprises 13 residues. Trimming stripped 2 bases from V and 11 bases from J, with 15 bases between. Per the germline V gene, CDR1 is SGHTA and CDR2 is FQGTGA. The CDR3 DNA follows: TGTGCCAGCAGCTTACTACACAGGGAAATGGCTTTCTTT. Translation gives CASSLLHREMAFF. Combining the CDR3 with reference TRBV7-3 and TRBJ1-1 gives the whole variable domain GAGVSQTPSNKVTEKGKYVELRCDPISGHTALYWYRQSLGQGPEFLIYFQGTGAADDSGLPNDRFFAVRPEGSVSTLKIQRTERGDSAVYLCASSLLHREMAFFGQGTRLTVV.

The chain couples TRBV7-6 to TRBJ2-7, with D perhaps TRBD2 (5 bases). The CDR3 has 14 amino acids. V was clipped by 2 bases and J by 0 bases, with 8 bases between them. CDR1 is SGHVS and CDR2 is FNYEAQ in the germline V gene. This CDR3 is CASSLSGDSYEQYF. The CDR3 coding sequence is TGTGCCAGCAGCTTATCCGGGGACTCCTACGAGCAGTACTTC.

The chain carries TRBV6-1 and TRBJ1-5; 7 bases fit TRBD1. CDR1 is MNHNS and CDR2 is SASEGT in the germline V gene. The CDR3 totals 15 residues. J lost 6 bases, V lost 6 bases, and 11 bases had no gene match. As DNA, the CDR3 is TGTGCCAGCAGCCCGATACAGGGGAAGAGTCAGCCCCAGCATTTT. Translating gives CASSPIQGKSQPQHF.

The rearrangement uses TRBV9 and TRBJ2-3; D gene ambiguous. There are 12 residues in the CDR3. CDR1 is SGDLS, CDR2 YYNGEE, per germline. V lost 3 bases and J 2 bases, leaving 4 bases between the germline ends. The CDR3 loop is CASSEYTDTQYF. CDR3 DNA: TGTGCCAGCAGCGAATACACAGATACGCAGTATTTT. The entire variable domain, with the rest obtained from reference TRBV9 and TRBJ2-3, is as follows: DSGVTQTPKHLITATGQRVTLRCSPRSGDLSVYWYQQSLDQGLQFLIQYYNGEERAKGNILERFSAQQFPDLHSELNLSSLELGDSALYFCASSEYTDTQYFGPGTRLTVL.

The chain carries TRBV6-1 and TRBJ1-1; D is possibly TRBD1 (5 bases). The length of the CDR3 is 17 residues. The germline gives CDR1 MNHNS, CDR2 SASEGT. Deletions cut 1 base from V and 10 bases from J, with 25 bases between. The CDR3 sequence is CASSEEWGRLEFRGAFF. For the CDR3, the DNA is TGTGCCAGCAGTGAAGAATGGGGACGGTTGGAGTTTCGGGGAGCTTTCTTT.

The gene calls are TRBV10-3 and TRBJ1-2; 8 bases match TRBD1. This CDR3 is built from 14 residues. After removal of 7 bases from V and 4 bases from J, the junction contained 8 bases not matched to a gene. Germline V gives CDR1 ENHRY, CDR2 SYGVKD. The CDR3 sequence is CAITSDRGAYGYTF. The CDR3 DNA reads as TGTGCCATCACCTCCGACAGGGGCGCCTATGGCTACACCTTC.

The V call is TRBV6-6, the J call TRBJ1-2; D is possibly TRBD1 (5 bases). Germline lookup yields CDR1 MNHNY and CDR2 SVGAGI (reference sequence). There are 15 residues in the CDR3. V was shortened by 2 bases and J by 4 bases, with 14 bases between the two germline ends. The CDR3 sequence is CASSYIREASYGYTF. CDR3 in DNA: TGTGCCAGCAGTTACATCAGGGAGGCAAGCTATGGCTACACCTTC.

The genes are TRBV4-1 and TRBJ1-1, with D hard to call. V was cut by 0 bases and J by 1 base, with 15 bases left in between. In germline, CDR1 is MGHRA, CDR2 YSYEKL. The CDR3 is made up of 17 amino acids. As DNA, the CDR3 is TGCGCCAGCAGCCAAGATTGGCCGGGTCGGAGGAACACTGAAGCTTTCTTT. This encodes CASSQDWPGRRNTEAFF.

The chain uses TRBV19 and TRBJ2-2; TRBD2 matches at 7 bases. The CDR3 has 16 amino acids. Trimming at V came to 7 bases and at J to 4 bases, leaving 12 bases not matched to a gene. Germline V gene lookup returns CDR1 LNHDA and CDR2 SQIVND (reference sequence). CDR3 sequence: CASTHPGRGFTGELFF. DNA for the CDR3: TGTGCCAGTACCCATCCGGGGCGGGGGTTCACCGGGGAGCTGTTTTTT. Using reference TRBV19 and TRBJ2-2 for the parts outside the CDR3, the full variable domain is DGGITQSPKYLFRKEGQNVTLSCEQNLNHDAMYWYRQDPGQGLRLIYYSQIVNDFQKGDIAEGYSVSREKKESFPLTVTSAQKNPTAFYLCASTHPGRGFTGELFFGEGSRLTVL.

The J gene is TRBJ1-1, the V gene TRBV6-5, with D possibly TRBD1 on 5 matching bases. V shed 3 bases and J shed 8 bases, with 10 bases lying between them. Germline V gene lookup returns CDR1 MNHEY and CDR2 SVGAGI. This CDR3 has 12 amino acids. CDR3 sequence: CASSYTGLEAFF. CDR3 bases: TGTGCCAGCAGTTATACGGGGCTGGAAGCTTTCTTT.

This clone was seen once. The rearrangement uses TRBV11-2 and TRBJ1-2; maybe TRBD1 (5 bases). Per germline, CDR1 SGHAT and CDR2 FQNNGV. V shed 5 bases and J shed 3 bases, with 19 bases lying between them. The CDR3 has 16 residues. The CDR3 DNA reads TGTGCCAGCAGCCTCATCCGGGACCCGGCGGACTATGGCTACACCTTC. Translation gives CASSLIRDPADYGYTF.

This clone was recorded only once. J is TRBJ2-5 and V is TRBV11-1; D may be TRBD1 (6 bases). V lost 1 base and J 2 bases, leaving 8 bases between the germline ends. The CDR3 runs 14 residues. From germline, CDR1 is SGHAT and CDR2 FQDESV (reference sequence). CDR3 DNA sequence: TGTGCCAGCAGCTTAGGTACAGGGCAAGAGACCCAGTACTTC. It encodes CASSLGTGQETQYF. The complete variable domain, with remaining parts taken from reference TRBV11-1 and TRBJ2-5, reads EAEVAQSPRYKITEKSQAVAFWCDPISGHATLYWYRQILGQGPELLVQFQDESVVDDSQLPKDRFSAERLKGVDSTLKIQPAELGDSAMYLCASSLGTGQETQYFGPGTRLLVL.

This clone is a singleton in its sample. The V call is TRBV4-2, the J call TRBJ2-5; TRBD2 aligns across 8 bases. The J segment lost 1 base and the V segment lost 5 bases, leaving 6 bases of the junction unmatched. Germline loops: CDR1 LGHNA, CDR2 YNFKEQ. CDR3 size: 15 residues. CDR3 region: CASSLGRGAQETQYF. CDR3 bases: TGTGCCAGCAGCTTAGGGCGGGGGGCCCAAGAGACCCAGTACTTC.

This clone was observed a few times. This chain connects TRBV27 to TRBJ1-4, with D unresolved. Germline assignment: CDR1 MNHEY and CDR2 SMNVEV (reference sequence). This CDR3 comprises 13 residues. V lost 6 bases and J lost 7, with 12 bases in between. The CDR3 bases are TGTGCCAGCAGGCCCGCGGGAGGTGAAAAACTGTTTTTT. Translating it yields CASRPAGGEKLFF.

The J gene is TRBJ2-5, the V gene TRBV28; 9 bases agree with TRBD1. Germline V CDR1 and CDR2: MDHEN, SYDVKM. J was trimmed by 5 bases and V by 5 bases; bases with no gene match: 6. The CDR3 is made up of 14 amino acids. CDR3 amino acids: CASSNRDRVETQYF. The CDR3 nucleotides are TGTGCCAGCAGTAACCGGGACAGGGTCGAGACCCAGTACTTC.

The chain recombines TRBV9 with TRBJ2-1, with 8 bases fitting TRBD2. V shed 0 bases, J shed 8 bases, and the junction held 7 bases outside the gene matches. The CDR3 consists of 15 residues. The germline CDR1 and CDR2 sequences are SGDLS and YYNGEE. The CDR3 DNA reads TGTGCCAGCAGCGTAGACTCGGGGGGGCCCGATGAGCAGTTCTTC. Amino acids: CASSVDSGGPDEQFF. Supplemented by reference TRBV9 and TRBJ2-1, the full variable domain reads DSGVTQTPKHLITATGQRVTLRCSPRSGDLSVYWYQQSLDQGLQFLIQYYNGEERAKGNILERFSAQQFPDLHSELNLSSLELGDSALYFCASSVDSGGPDEQFFGPGTRLTVL.

CDR3 sequence (DNA): TGTGCCAGCAGTGGGGGACTAGCCTACGAGCAGTACTTC. Translated, it gives CASSGGLAYEQYF. V gene TRBV6-1 combines with J gene TRBJ2-7; the match to TRBD2 covers 8 bases. J lost 2 bases, V lost 4 bases, and 1 base had no gene match. Germline CDR1 and CDR2: MNHNS and SASEGT. There are 13 residues in the CDR3.

The V gene is TRBV5-1, the J gene TRBJ1-2; possibly TRBD1 for D (5 bases). The CDR3 extends over 12 amino acids. CDR1 SGHRS and CDR2 YFSETQ come from the germline V gene. Trimming shortened V by 6 bases and J by 2 bases, and 8 bases separated the two germline ends. The chain's CDR3 is CASTGGNYGYTF. As DNA, the CDR3 is TGCGCCAGCACGGGGGGGAACTATGGCTACACCTTC.

This chain connects TRBV9 to TRBJ2-1, with 7 bases aligning to TRBD1. The CDR3 spans 14 residues. Trimming took 4 bases from V and 9 from J; bases not matched to a gene: 10. CDR1 is SGDLS and CDR2 is YYNGEE in the germline V gene. The CDR3 loop reads CASSLSTGDREQFF. CDR3 bases: TGTGCCAGCAGCTTGTCTACAGGGGATCGTGAGCAGTTCTTC.

The genes are TRBV4-3 and TRBJ1-2; 9 bases are shared with TRBD1. After removal of 0 bases from V and 2 bases from J, the junction contained 4 bases not matched to a gene. Per the germline V gene, CDR1 is LGHNA and CDR2 is YSLEER. The CDR3 is made up of 16 amino acids. In DNA form, the CDR3 reads TGCGCCAGCAGCCAAGACGGGACAGGGAACAACTATGGCTACACCTTC. The encoded protein is CASSQDGTGNNYGYTF.